The rows below give T cell receptor beta chains drawn from one sample of a study of blood T cell repertoires in COVID-19. Data came from immunoSEQ multiplex PCR; TCRdb stores just in-frame clones and leaves some out. The sample yields some 430,000 clones, around 91% seen once. The sequencing input was PBMCs or T cells enriched from blood (not recorded which). The receptors derive from a man aged 18 to 30 who had recovered from COVID-19. The CDR3 runs from the conserved cysteine through the conserved F or W. The order of the fields is CDR3 protein, V gene, J gene.

CDR3: CASSLDTTGYVLTF
V: TRBV5-6
J: TRBJ1-2

CDR3: CASSMAGGRYNEQFF
V: TRBV19
J: TRBJ2-1

CDR3: CASSLGRGRAAFF
V: TRBV12-3/TRBV12-4
J: TRBJ1-1

CDR3: CASSIGGRGTEAFF
V: TRBV19
J: TRBJ1-1

CDR3: CAWSVGSYNEKLFF
V: TRBV30
J: TRBJ1-4

CDR3: CSAPGYNGYTF
V: TRBV20-1
J: TRBJ1-2

CDR3: CATSDPTSGSINTQYF
V: TRBV24-1
J: TRBJ2-3

CDR3: CASSQRDRPYEQYF
V: TRBV7-9
J: TRBJ2-7

CDR3: CASVLLAGTDTQYF
V: TRBV5-1
J: TRBJ2-3

CDR3: CASSLGQGVSNQPQHF
V: TRBV2
J: TRBJ1-5

CDR3: CASSGTSGSSGTPYEQYF
V: TRBV7-8
J: TRBJ2-7

CDR3: CALDKPADTQYF
V: TRBV6-5
J: TRBJ2-3